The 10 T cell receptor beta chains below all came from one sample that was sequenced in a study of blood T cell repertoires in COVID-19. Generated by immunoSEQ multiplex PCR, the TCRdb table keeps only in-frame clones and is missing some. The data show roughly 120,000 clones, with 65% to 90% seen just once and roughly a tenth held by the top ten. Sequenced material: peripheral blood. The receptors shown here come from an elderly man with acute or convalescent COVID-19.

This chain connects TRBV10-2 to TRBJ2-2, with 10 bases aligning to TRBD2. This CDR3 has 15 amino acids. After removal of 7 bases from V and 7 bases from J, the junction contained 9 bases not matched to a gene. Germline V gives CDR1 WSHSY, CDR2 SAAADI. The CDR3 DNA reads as TGCGCCAGCACTTCTAGCGGGGGAGTAGTCGGGGAGCTGTTTTTT. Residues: CASTSSGGVVGELFF.

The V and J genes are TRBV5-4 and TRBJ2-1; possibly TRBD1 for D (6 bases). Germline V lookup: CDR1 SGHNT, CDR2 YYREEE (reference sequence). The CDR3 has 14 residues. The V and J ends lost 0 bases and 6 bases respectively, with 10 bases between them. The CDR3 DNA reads TGTGCCAGCAGCTTGGCCAGGACAGTCAATGAGCAGTTCTTC. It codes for CASSLARTVNEQFF.

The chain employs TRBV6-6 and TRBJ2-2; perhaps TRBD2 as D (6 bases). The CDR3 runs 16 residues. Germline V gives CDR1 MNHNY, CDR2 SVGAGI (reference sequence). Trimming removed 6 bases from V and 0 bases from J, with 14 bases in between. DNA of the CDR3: TGTGCCAGCAGCGACGGCGGGGCCCCGAACACCGGGGAGCTGTTTTTT. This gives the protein CASSDGGAPNTGELFF.

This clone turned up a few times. The CDR3 DNA is TGCAGCGTTGAAGCGCGGACTTACACTTACAATGAGCAGTTCTTC. It codes for CSVEARTYTYNEQFF. This chain connects TRBV29-1 to TRBJ2-1; D is perhaps TRBD2 (5 bases). The germline gives CDR1 SQVTM, CDR2 ANQGSEA. This CDR3 is built from 15 residues. V lost 1 base, J lost 4 bases, and 14 bases lay in between.

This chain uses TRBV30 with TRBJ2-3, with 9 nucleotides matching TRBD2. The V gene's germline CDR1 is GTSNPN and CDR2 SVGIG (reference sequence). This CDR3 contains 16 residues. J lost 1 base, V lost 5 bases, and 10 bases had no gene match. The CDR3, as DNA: TGTGCCTGGTTGCCGCCGGGACTAGCAGGCACAGATACGCAGTATTTT. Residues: CAWLPPGLAGTDTQYF.

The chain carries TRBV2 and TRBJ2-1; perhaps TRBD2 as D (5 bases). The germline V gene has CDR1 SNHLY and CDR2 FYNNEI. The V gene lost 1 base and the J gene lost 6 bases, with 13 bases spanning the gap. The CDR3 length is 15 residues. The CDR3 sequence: CASSEGPRAINEQFF. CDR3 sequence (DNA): TGTGCCAGCAGTGAAGGACCGCGGGCAATCAATGAGCAGTTCTTC. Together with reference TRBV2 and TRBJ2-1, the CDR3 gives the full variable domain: EPEVTQTPSHQVTQMGQEVILRCVPISNHLYFYWYRQILGQKVEFLVSFYNNEISEKSEIFDDQFSVERPDGSNFTLKIRSTKLEDSAMYFCASSEGPRAINEQFFGPGTRLTVL.

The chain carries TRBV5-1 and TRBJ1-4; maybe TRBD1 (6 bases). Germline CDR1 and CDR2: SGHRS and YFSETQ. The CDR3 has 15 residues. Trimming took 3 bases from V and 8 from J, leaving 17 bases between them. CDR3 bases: TGCGCCAGCAGCTCGGGACACCCAGGGTCAGAAAAACTGTTTTTT. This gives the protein CASSSGHPGSEKLFF.

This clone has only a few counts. The CDR3 region is CASSGRGHSVTEAFF. The CDR3 nucleotides read TGTGCCAGCAGCGGACGGGGACACTCCGTCACTGAAGCTTTCTTT. The chain carries TRBV7-8 and TRBJ1-1; D perhaps matches TRBD1 (6 bases). The CDR3 spans 15 residues. Germline CDR1 is SGHVS and CDR2 is FQNEAQ. V dropped 5 bases and J dropped 4 bases, with 17 bases sitting between them.

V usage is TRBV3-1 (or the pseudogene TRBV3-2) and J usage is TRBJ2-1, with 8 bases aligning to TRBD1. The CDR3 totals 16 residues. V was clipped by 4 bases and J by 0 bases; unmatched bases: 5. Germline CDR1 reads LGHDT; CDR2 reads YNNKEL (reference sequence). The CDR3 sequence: CASSPRQGSSYNEQFF. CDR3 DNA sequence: TGTGCCAGCAGCCCCCGACAGGGGAGCTCCTACAATGAGCAGTTCTTC.

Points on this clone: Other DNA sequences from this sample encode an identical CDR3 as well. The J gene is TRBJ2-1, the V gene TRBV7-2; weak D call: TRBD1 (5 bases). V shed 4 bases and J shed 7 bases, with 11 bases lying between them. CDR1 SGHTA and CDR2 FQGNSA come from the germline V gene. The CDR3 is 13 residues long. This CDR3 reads CASSSQGRNEQFF. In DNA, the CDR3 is TGTGCCAGCAGCTCTCAGGGTAGGAATGAGCAGTTCTTC.